Listed here are 27 T cell receptor beta chains from one sample, sequenced in a study of low-dose radiotherapy and immunotherapy resistance in tumors. Primers used for first-strand cDNA, a TRAV- and TRBV-specific set, covered both alpha and beta chains. Amplification, which lasted 20 PCR cycles, used a constant-region primer and V-primer adapter to amplify TCRs. TCRdb used MiXCR to reprocess the reads, holding one entry per CDR3 protein. The repertoire holds 45,000 to 75,000 distinct CDR3 sequences, with about 25% as singletons. Sample time point: before trial treatment. The sequences come from PBMCs, collected before treatment. These receptors came from a male donor with prostate cancer.

In DNA, the CDR3 is TGTGCCAGCAGCTTAGGGGGGGGGACAGGGGGCACAGATACGCAGTATTTT. Its translation: CASSLGGGTGGTDTQYF. This chain uses TRBV7-2 with TRBJ2-3; 10 bases line up with TRBD1. J was trimmed by 1 base and V by 1 base; bases with no gene match: 5. This CDR3 has 17 residues. Germline CDR1 SGHTA, CDR2 FQGNSA. Combining the CDR3 with reference TRBV7-2 and TRBJ2-3 gives the whole variable domain GAGVSQSPSNKVTEKGKDVELRCDPISGHTALYWYRQSLGQGLEFLIYFQGNSAPDKSGLPSDRFSAERTGGSVSTLTIQRTQQEDSAVYLCASSLGGGTGGTDTQYFGPGTRLTVL.

This clonotype appeared a few times. This sequence joins TRBV27 and TRBJ2-7; 11 bases agree with TRBD2. The CDR3 covers 15 residues. Germline V gene sequence: CDR1 MNHEY, CDR2 SMNVEV (reference sequence). V was pared by 0 bases and J by 3 bases, with 1 base of the junction left unmatched. CDR3 residues: CASSLSLAGGYEQYF. The CDR3 DNA reads TGTGCCAGCAGTTTATCGCTAGCGGGAGGCTACGAGCAGTACTTC.

Remarks on this clonotype: The likely explanation is a read error, given a far larger clone one base away. The chain links TRBV2 to TRBJ2-1; D is unclear. The DNA end is more similar to TRBJ2-7, so the J call may be wrong. Germline loops: CDR1 SNHLY, CDR2 FYNNEI. The CDR3 is 16 residues long. The CDR3 loop is CACSPDPGSTPLEQYF. DNA of the CDR3: TGTGCCTGCAGCCCAGACCCCGGATCCACTCCACTCGAGCAGTACTTC.

This clonotype showed up many times. The J gene is TRBJ2-1, the V gene TRBV19; 7 bases agree with TRBD2. This CDR3 comprises 15 residues. With V trimmed by 5 bases and J by 0 bases, 4 bases remained unmatched. CDR1 and CDR2 (germline): LNHDA, SQIVND (reference sequence). The chain's CDR3 is CASSFSGLSYNEQFF. CDR3 coding DNA: TGTGCCAGTAGTTTTAGCGGGCTCTCCTACAATGAGCAGTTCTTC. Filled out from reference TRBV19 and TRBJ2-1, the complete variable domain reads DGGITQSPKYLFRKEGQNVTLSCEQNLNHDAMYWYRQDPGQGLRLIYYSQIVNDFQKGDIAEGYSVSREKKESFPLTVTSAQKNPTAFYLCASSFSGLSYNEQFFGPGTRLTVL.

This clonotype is medium-sized (0.01 to 0.1%). This chain connects TRBV20-1 to TRBJ2-1; possible D gene TRBD2, 5 bases. Germline-derived CDR1 and CDR2 are DFQATT and SNEGSKA (reference sequence). The CDR3 loop spans 15 amino acids. Trimming pared 5 bases from V and 0 bases from J, leaving 14 bases between. CDR3 residues: CSARAGESSYNEQFF. CDR3 nucleotides: TGCAGTGCTCGTGCGGGCGAGAGCTCCTACAATGAGCAGTTCTTC.

This sequence joins TRBV12-3 or TRBV12-4 and TRBJ1-5; D might be TRBD1 (5 bases). Trimming removed 6 bases from V and 7 bases from J, with 13 bases in between. This CDR3 has 13 residues. This chain's CDR3 is CASSLQGNQPQHF. The CDR3 DNA sequence: TGTGCCAGCAGCCTTCAGGGAAACCAGCCCCAGCATTTT.

This clonotype was seen only a few times. The rearrangement joins TRBV12-3 or TRBV12-4 to TRBJ1-6; TRBD1 agrees at 7 bases. V was clipped by 7 bases and J by 9 bases; unmatched bases: 9. This CDR3 spans 14 amino acids. CDR3 DNA: TGTGCCAGCACCAGGACAGGTGGAGGTTCACCCCTCCACTTT. Its translation: CASTRTGGGSPLHF.

This clonotype was observed at least ten times. The chain combines TRBV7-9 with TRBJ1-1; D call uncertain. Trimming removed 1 base at V and 0 bases at J, with 6 bases between. CDR1 and CDR2 from the germline V gene are SEHNR and FQNEAQ (reference sequence). This CDR3 has 14 residues. The CDR3 region is CASSLGTVNTEAFF. DNA for the CDR3: TGTGCCAGCAGCTTAGGGACGGTGAACACTGAAGCTTTCTTT.

V gene TRBV10-3 combines with J gene TRBJ2-1, with D perhaps matching TRBD2 (5 bases). The CDR3 sequence is 13 residues long. V shed 6 bases and J shed 5 bases, with 11 bases lying between them. Germline V lookup: CDR1 ENHRY, CDR2 SYGVKD. The CDR3 region is CAIRMDSNNEQFF. Here the CDR3 DNA reads TGTGCCATCAGGATGGACTCAAACAATGAGCAGTTCTTC.

This clonotype has a count of ten or more. This sequence joins TRBV28 and TRBJ1-3; D call uncertain. CDR3 length: 17 residues. Germline-derived CDR1 and CDR2 are MDHEN and SYDVKM. V was clipped by 2 bases and J by 1 base, with 15 bases between them. CDR3 loop: CASSLGPDIRSGNTIYF. CDR3 nucleotides: TGTGCCAGCAGTTTAGGGCCGGATATTCGGTCTGGAAACACCATATATTTT.

This clonotype was found many times. CDR3 amino acids: CSVEGAAGVGYGYTF. CDR3 bases: TGCAGCGTTGAGGGGGCGGCAGGGGTGGGCTATGGCTACACCTTC. The chain is built from TRBV29-1 and TRBJ1-2, with TRBD1 as a possible D gene (6 bases). Germline loops: CDR1 SQVTM, CDR2 ANQGSEA. V was shortened by 3 bases and J by 4 bases, with 18 bases between the two germline ends. The CDR3 consists of 15 residues.

There are many counts of this clonotype. The rearrangement links TRBV28 to TRBJ2-7; TRBD2 agrees at 9 bases. The germline gives CDR1 MDHEN, CDR2 SYDVKM. CDR3 length: 14 amino acids. The V segment lost 5 bases and the J segment 6 bases; nucleotides outside the gene matches: 8. Written as DNA, the CDR3 is TGTGCCAGCAGTCCCCCCCTAGCGGGATCCGAGCAGTACTTC. As protein: CASSPPLAGSEQYF.

The chain carries TRBV14 and TRBJ2-2; D uncertain. Per germline, CDR1 SGHDN and CDR2 FVKESK. Trimming took 5 bases from V and 2 from J, leaving 12 bases between them. The CDR3 contains 15 residues. The CDR3 here is CASSYFPYNTGELFF. For the CDR3, the DNA is TGTGCCAGCAGCTACTTCCCCTATAACACCGGGGAGCTGTTTTTT.

This clonotype was counted ten times or more. The rearrangement joins TRBV19 to TRBJ2-7; D gene ambiguous. This CDR3 is 14 amino acids long. With 3 bases removed from V and 2 bases from J, the gap between germline ends came to 11 bases. From germline, CDR1 is LNHDA and CDR2 SQIVND (reference sequence). CDR3: CASSMERETYEQYF. In DNA, the CDR3 is TGTGCCAGTAGTATGGAACGTGAGACCTACGAGCAGTACTTC.

This clonotype was recorded at least ten times. The V gene is TRBV6-6, the J gene TRBJ2-3, with D unresolved. Germline assignment: CDR1 MNHNY and CDR2 SVGAGI (reference sequence). The CDR3 length is 14 residues. Trimming shortened V by 5 bases and J by 6 bases, and 15 bases separated the two germline ends. CDR3 loop: CASSAGPLRDTQYF. CDR3 coding DNA: TGTGCCAGCAGTGCCGGGCCACTTCGGGATACGCAGTATTTT.

This clonotype occurred many times. The rearrangement links TRBV5-1 to TRBJ2-2; D perhaps matches TRBD1 (5 bases). This CDR3 is 17 amino acids long. The V and J ends lost 3 bases and 1 base respectively, with 16 bases between them. Germline lookup yields CDR1 SGHRS and CDR2 YFSETQ. The CDR3 DNA sequence: TGCGCCAGCAGCTCTCGACTCGGGCAGGGGAACACCGGGGAGCTGTTTTTT. It encodes CASSSRLGQGNTGELFF.

In its sample, this clonotype was seen many times. V gene TRBV3-1 combines with J gene TRBJ1-1; D is undetermined. V lost 3 bases, J lost 3 bases, and 11 bases lay in between. Germline loops: CDR1 LGHDT, CDR2 YNNKEL (reference sequence). The CDR3 extends over 14 amino acids. The DNA for the CDR3 is TGTGCCAGCAGCCACCCCCAGAATTACACTGAAGCTTTCTTT. Its translation: CASSHPQNYTEAFF.

This clonotype has only a few counts. This rearrangement joins TRBV5-4 to TRBJ2-6; D remains ambiguous. The V gene lost 1 base and the J gene lost 1 base, with 6 bases spanning the gap. Germline V gene sequence: CDR1 SGHNT, CDR2 YYREEE (reference sequence). The length of the CDR3 is 15 residues. The CDR3 DNA follows: TGTGCCAGCAGCTTGTCGGTGTCTGGGGCCAACGTCCTGACTTTC. As protein: CASSLSVSGANVLTF.

This clonotype was seen ten or more times. V gene TRBV18 combines with J gene TRBJ1-5, with D perhaps TRBD1 (6 bases). Trimming shortened V by 2 bases and J by 2 bases, and 13 bases separated the two germline ends. The CDR3 totals 16 residues. Germline V gives CDR1 KGHSH, CDR2 LQKENI. DNA for the CDR3: TGTGCCAGCTCACCAGCACAGGGTCTGGGCAATCAGCCCCAGCATTTT. It codes for CASSPAQGLGNQPQHF.

The table lists this clonotype with many counts. This sequence joins TRBV2 and TRBJ1-2; D ambiguous. Germline V lookup: CDR1 SNHLY, CDR2 FYNNEI. The CDR3 sequence is 13 residues long. Trimming took 8 bases from V and 5 from J, leaving 15 bases between them. CDR3 DNA sequence: TGTGCCAGCCGTGGGGAGTTAGGGTATGGCTACACCTTC. Translated, it gives CASRGELGYGYTF. Variable domain in full (rest from reference TRBV2 and TRBJ1-2): EPEVTQTPSHQVTQMGQEVILRCVPISNHLYFYWYRQILGQKVEFLVSFYNNEISEKSEIFDDQFSVERPDGSNFTLKIRSTKLEDSAMYFCASRGELGYGYTFGSGTRLTVV.

This clonotype was detected many times. The CDR3 sequence: CASSLPSAGLAYSGANVLTF. The CDR3 DNA reads as TGTGCCAGCAGTCTACCGTCCGCGGGGCTAGCTTACTCTGGGGCCAACGTCCTGACTTTC. The rearrangement uses TRBV6-2 or TRBV6-3 and TRBJ2-6; a weak D match, TRBD2 (6 bases). Trimming stripped 5 bases from V and 0 bases from J, with 23 bases between. CDR1 MNHEY and CDR2 SVGEGT come from the germline V gene. CDR3 length: 20 amino acids.

This clonotype was detected many times. The chain employs TRBV3-1 and TRBJ1-1, with TRBD1 matching 11 bases. This CDR3 region has 16 residues. V dropped 4 bases and J dropped 4; count of bases not matched to a gene: 8. CDR1 and CDR2 from the germline V gene are LGHDT and YNNKEL (reference sequence). The CDR3 bases are TGTGCCAGCAGCCTAGTCACCGGGACAGGGGGCACTGAAGCTTTCTTT. Translating gives CASSLVTGTGGTEAFF.

In its sample, this clonotype was seen many times. This chain joins TRBV12-3 or TRBV12-4 and TRBJ2-1; D gene unclear. V gave up 8 bases and J gave up 10 bases, with 9 bases separating them. The CDR3 length is 10 residues. CDR3: CASGIGEQFF. Written as DNA, the CDR3 is TGTGCCAGCGGGATAGGGGAGCAGTTCTTC.

This clonotype was detected ten times or more. The chain has TRBV19 and TRBJ1-1; 9 bases match TRBD1. CDR1 is LNHDA, CDR2 SQIVND, per germline (reference sequence). The J segment lost 4 bases and the V segment lost 7 bases, leaving 4 bases of the junction unmatched. This CDR3 is 13 amino acids long. CDR3 amino acids: CASMTGGITEAFF. CDR3 coding DNA: TGTGCCAGTATGACAGGGGGAATCACTGAAGCTTTCTTT.

About this clonotype: A read error is possible here, since a much larger clone lies one base away. The chain combines TRBV30 with TRBJ2-5, with TRBD1 matching over 11 bases. There are 15 residues in the CDR3. Germline loops: CDR1 GTSNPN, CDR2 SVGIG (reference sequence). V shed 1 base, J shed 4 bases, and the junction held 5 bases outside the gene matches. CDR3 coding DNA: TGTGCCTGGAGTGAGGACAGGGGGCGACGAGAGACCCAGTACTTC. Residues: CAWSEDRGRRETQYF.

This clonotype has ten or more counts. V gene TRBV20-1 combines with J gene TRBJ1-1; D ambiguous. Germline V gene lookup returns CDR1 DFQATT and CDR2 SNEGSKA (reference sequence). V lost 5 bases and J lost 3, with 10 bases in between. The CDR3 totals 12 residues. CDR3 bases: TGCAGTGCTTTCGACGGATACACTGAAGCTTTCTTT. Its translation: CSAFDGYTEAFF.

The table lists this clonotype with many counts. The chain has TRBV3-1 and TRBJ1-1, with a possible D match to TRBD1 (5 bases). The germline V gene encodes CDR1 LGHDT and CDR2 YNNKEL (reference sequence). The CDR3 runs to 15 residues. The V end lost 5 bases, the J end lost 6 bases, and 19 bases lay between the germline ends. The CDR3 loop reads CASSRSSGGEAEAFF. The CDR3 bases are TGTGCCAGCAGCAGAAGCTCGGGGGGAGAGGCTGAAGCTTTCTTT. Drawing the rest from reference TRBV3-1 and TRBJ1-1, the complete variable domain is DTAVSQTPKYLVTQMGNDKSIKCEQNLGHDTMYWYKQDSKKFLKIMFSYNNKELIINETVPNRFSPKSPDKAHLNLHINSLELGDSAVYFCASSRSSGGEAEAFFGQGTRLTVV.